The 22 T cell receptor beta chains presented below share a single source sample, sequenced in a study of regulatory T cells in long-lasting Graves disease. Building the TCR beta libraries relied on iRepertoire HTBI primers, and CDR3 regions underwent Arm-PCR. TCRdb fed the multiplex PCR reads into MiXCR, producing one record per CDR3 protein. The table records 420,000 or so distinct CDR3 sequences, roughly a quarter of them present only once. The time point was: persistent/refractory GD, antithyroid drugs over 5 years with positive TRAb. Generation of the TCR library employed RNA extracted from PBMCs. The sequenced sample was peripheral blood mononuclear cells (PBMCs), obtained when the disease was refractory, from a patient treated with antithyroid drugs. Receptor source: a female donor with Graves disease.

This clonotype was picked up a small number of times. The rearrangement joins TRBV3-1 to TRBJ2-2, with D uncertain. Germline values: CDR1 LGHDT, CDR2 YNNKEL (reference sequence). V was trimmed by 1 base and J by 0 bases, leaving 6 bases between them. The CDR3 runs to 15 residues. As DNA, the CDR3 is TGTGCCAGCAGCCAAGGACACGCGAACACCGGGGAGCTGTTTTTT. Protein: CASSQGHANTGELFF.

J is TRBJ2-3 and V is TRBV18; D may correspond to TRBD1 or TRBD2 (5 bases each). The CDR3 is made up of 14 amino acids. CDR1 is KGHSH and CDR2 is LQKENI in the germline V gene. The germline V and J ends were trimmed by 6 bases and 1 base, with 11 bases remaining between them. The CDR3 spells CASSSGRRTDTQYF. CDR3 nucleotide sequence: TGTGCCAGCTCCTCGGGGCGGCGCACAGATACGCAGTATTTT.

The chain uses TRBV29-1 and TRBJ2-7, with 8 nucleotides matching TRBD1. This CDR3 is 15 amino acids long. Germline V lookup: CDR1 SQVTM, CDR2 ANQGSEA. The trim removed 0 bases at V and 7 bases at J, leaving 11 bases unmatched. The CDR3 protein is CSVEDLSDRADEQYF. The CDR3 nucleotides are TGCAGCGTTGAAGATCTTTCGGACAGGGCGGATGAGCAGTACTTC.

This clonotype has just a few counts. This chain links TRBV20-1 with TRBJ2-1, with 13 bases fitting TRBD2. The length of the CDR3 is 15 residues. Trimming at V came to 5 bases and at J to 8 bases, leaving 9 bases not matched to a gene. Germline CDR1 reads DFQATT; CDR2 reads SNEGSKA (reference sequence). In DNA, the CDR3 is TGCAGTGCTTGGGGGACTAGCGGGGTAAGGGATGAGCAGTTCTTC. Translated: CSAWGTSGVRDEQFF.

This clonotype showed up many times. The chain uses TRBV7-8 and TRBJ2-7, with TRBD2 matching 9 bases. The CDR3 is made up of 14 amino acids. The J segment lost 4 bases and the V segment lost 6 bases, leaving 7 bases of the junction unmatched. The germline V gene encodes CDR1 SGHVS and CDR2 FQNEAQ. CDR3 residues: CASSFRLAGYEQYF. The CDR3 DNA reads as TGTGCCAGCAGTTTTCGGCTAGCGGGATACGAGCAGTACTTC.

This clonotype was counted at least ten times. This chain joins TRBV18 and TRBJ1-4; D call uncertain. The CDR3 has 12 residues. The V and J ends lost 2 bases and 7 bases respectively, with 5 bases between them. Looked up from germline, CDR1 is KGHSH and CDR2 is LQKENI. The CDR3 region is CASSPVGEKLFF. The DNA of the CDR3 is TGTGCCAGCTCACCAGTAGGTGAAAAACTGTTTTTT.

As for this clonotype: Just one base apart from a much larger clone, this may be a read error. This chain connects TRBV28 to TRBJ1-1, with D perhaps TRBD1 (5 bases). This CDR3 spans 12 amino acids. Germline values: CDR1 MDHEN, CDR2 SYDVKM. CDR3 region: CASRGPRSEASF. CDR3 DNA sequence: TGTGCCAGCAGGGGACCGCGATCTGAAGCTTCCTTT.

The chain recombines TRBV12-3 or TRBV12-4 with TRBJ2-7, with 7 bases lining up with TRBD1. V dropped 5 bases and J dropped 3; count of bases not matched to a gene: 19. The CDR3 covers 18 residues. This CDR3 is CASSEGGETGRLNYEQYF. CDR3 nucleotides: TGTGCCAGCAGTGAAGGTGGGGAGACAGGGAGATTAAACTACGAGCAGTACTTC.

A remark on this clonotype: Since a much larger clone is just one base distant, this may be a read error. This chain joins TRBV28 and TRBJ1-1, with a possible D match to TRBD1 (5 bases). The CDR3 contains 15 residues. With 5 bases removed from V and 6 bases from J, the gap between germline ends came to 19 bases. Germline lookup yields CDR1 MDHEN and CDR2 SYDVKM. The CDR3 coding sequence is TGTGCCAGCAGTGGCCGTCGGGGGGGTTGGGCTGAAGCTTTCTTT. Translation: CASSGRRGGWAEAFF.

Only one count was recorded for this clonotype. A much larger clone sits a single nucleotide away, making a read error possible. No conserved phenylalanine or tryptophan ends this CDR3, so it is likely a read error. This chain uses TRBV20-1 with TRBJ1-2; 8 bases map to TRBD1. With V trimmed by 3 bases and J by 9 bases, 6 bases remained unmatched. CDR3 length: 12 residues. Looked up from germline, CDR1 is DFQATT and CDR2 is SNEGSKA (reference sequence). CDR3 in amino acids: CSARTGENRYTL. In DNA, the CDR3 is TGCAGTGCTAGGACAGGGGAGAATCGCTACACCCTC.

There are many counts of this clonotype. The CDR3 coding sequence is TGTGCCTGGAAGGGGCCTAACTATGGCTACACCTTC. It is translated as CAWKGPNYGYTF. The chain employs TRBV30 and TRBJ1-2; D might be TRBD1 (5 bases). CDR1 and CDR2 from the germline V gene are GTSNPN and SVGIG (reference sequence). V was trimmed by 4 bases and J by 0 bases, leaving 6 bases between them. This CDR3 spans 12 amino acids. Supplemented by reference TRBV30 and TRBJ1-2, the full variable domain reads SQTIHQWPATLVQPVGSPLSLECTVEGTSNPNLYWYRQAAGRGLQLLFYSVGIGQISSEVPQNLSASRPQDRQFILSSKKLLLSDSGFYLCAWKGPNYGYTFGSGTRLTVV.

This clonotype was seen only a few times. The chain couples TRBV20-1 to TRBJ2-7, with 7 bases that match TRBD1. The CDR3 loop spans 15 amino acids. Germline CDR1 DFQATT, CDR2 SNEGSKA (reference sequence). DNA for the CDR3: TGCAGCTACTATCACGAAAGGGACAGTCGGTACGAGCAGTACTTC. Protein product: CSYYHERDSRYEQYF.

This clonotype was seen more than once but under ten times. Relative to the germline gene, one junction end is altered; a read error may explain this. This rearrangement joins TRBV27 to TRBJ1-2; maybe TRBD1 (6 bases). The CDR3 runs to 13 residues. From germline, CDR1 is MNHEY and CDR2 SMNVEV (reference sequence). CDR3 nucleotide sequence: TGTGCCAGCAGTTTTGAGCGAGGGGGTATCCTGGCCTTC. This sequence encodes CASSFERGGILAF.

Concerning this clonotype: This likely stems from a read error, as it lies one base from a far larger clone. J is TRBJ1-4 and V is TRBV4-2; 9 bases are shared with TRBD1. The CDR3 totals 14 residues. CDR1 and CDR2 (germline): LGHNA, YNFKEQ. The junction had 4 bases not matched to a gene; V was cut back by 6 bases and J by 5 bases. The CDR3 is CASRSGTGNEKLFF. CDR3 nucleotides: TGTGCCAGCAGGTCCGGGACAGGGAATGAAAAACTGTTTTTT.

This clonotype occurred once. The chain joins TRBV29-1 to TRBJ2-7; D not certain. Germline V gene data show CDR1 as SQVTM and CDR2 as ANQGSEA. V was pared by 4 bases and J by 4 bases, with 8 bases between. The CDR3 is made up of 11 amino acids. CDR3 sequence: CSVVQIYEQYF. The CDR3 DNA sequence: TGCAGCGTTGTTCAGATATACGAGCAGTACTTC.

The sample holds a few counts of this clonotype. The CDR3 bases are TGTGCCAGCGAGGAATTGGGGAACACTGAAGCTTTCTTT. It is translated as CASEELGNTEAFF. The chain is built from TRBV6-1 and TRBJ1-1; D remains unclear. CDR1 is MNHNS and CDR2 is SASEGT in the germline V gene. This CDR3 comprises 13 residues. The V gene lost 8 bases and the J gene lost 1 base, with 11 bases spanning the gap.

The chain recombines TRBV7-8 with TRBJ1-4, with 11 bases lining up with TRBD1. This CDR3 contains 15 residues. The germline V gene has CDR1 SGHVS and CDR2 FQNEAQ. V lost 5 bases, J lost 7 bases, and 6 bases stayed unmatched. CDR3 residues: CASSRPDRGPEKLFF. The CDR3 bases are TGTGCCAGCAGCCGGCCGGACAGGGGGCCTGAAAAACTGTTTTTT.

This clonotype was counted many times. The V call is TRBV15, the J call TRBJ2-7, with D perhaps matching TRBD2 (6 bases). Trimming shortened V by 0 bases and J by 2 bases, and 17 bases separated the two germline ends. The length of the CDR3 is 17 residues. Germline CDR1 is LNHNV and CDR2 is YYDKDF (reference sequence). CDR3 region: CATSRDHLLAEAYEQYF. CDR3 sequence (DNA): TGTGCCACCAGCAGAGATCATTTGTTAGCGGAGGCCTACGAGCAGTACTTC.

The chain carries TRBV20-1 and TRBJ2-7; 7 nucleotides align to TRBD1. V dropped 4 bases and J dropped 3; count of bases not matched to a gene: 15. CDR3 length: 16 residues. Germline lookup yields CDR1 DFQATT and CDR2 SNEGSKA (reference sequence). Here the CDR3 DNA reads TGCAGTGCTATAGGAACAGGGGAAGAAGTCCGCTACGAGCAGTACTTC. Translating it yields CSAIGTGEEVRYEQYF.

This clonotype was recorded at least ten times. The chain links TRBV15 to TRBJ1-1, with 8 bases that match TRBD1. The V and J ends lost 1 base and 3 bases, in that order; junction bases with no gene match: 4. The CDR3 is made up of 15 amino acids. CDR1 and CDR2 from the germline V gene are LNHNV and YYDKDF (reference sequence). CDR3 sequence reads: CATSRADRGYTEAFF. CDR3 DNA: TGTGCCACCAGCAGAGCAGACAGGGGTTACACTGAAGCTTTCTTT. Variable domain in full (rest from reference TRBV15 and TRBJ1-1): DAMVIQNPRYQVTQFGKPVTLSCSQTLNHNVMYWYQQKSSQAPKLLFHYYDKDFNNEADTPDNFQSRRPNTSFCFLDIRSPGLGDTAMYLCATSRADRGYTEAFFGQGTRLTVV.

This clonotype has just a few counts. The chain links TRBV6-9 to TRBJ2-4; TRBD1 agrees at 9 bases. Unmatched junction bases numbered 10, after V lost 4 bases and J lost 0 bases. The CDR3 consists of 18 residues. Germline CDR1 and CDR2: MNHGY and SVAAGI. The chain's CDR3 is CASSSGTGTGIAKNIQYF. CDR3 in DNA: TGTGCCAGCAGTTCCGGGACAGGGACCGGGATAGCCAAAAACATTCAGTACTTC.

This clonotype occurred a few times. For the CDR3, the DNA is TGTGCCAGCAGTCTCCGCGTGGGGGCCCAACGGGGCAATCAGCCCCAGCATTTT. Translation gives CASSLRVGAQRGNQPQHF. The rearrangement links TRBV12-3 or TRBV12-4 to TRBJ1-5, with D possibly TRBD1 on 6 matching bases. This CDR3 spans 18 amino acids. V lost 5 bases to trimming and J lost 2 bases, with 22 bases between them.